This TCR beta chain appears in the sequencing data of a study of T cells expressing NK-cell markers. Overall study results and limits: It remained uncertain whether the expanded NKG2C+ T cell clones were specific for HCMV antigens.

For each CDR3 protein, TCRdb gives one entry from its re-call of the 5' RACE reads, without DNA. Its clone listing holds fewer than 550,000 distinct CDR3 sequences. The CDR3 extends over 13 amino acids. Germline CDR1 is LNHDA and CDR2 is SQIVND (reference sequence). As for this clonotype: Its antigen is unknown.

The TCR sequence derives from a woman aged 50 to 60 in good health. The chain uses TRBV19 and TRBJ2-3; checking the TCRdb D call of TRBD2 is not possible without DNA. Sequencing used blood T cells: a sorted CD56 or NKG2C T cell subset, CD4+ or CD8+ T cells, or bulk PBMC T cells (not recorded which). Here the CDR3 reads CASRLIAGDTQYF.